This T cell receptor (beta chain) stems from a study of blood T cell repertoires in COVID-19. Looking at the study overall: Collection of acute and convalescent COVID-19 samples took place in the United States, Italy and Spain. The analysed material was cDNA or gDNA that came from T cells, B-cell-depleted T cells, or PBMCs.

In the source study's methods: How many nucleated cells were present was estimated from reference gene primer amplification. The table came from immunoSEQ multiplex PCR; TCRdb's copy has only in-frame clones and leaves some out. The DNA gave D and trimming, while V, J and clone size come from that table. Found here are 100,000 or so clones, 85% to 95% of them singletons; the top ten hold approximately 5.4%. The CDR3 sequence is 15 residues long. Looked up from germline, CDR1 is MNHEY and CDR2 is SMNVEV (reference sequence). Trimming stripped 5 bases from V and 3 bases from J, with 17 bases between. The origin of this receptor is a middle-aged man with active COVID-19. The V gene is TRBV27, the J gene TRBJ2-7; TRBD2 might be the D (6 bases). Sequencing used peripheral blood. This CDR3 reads CASSPFSSGSYEQYF. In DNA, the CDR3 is TGTGCCAGCAGTCCGTTTTCCTCCGGGAGCTACGAGCAGTACTTC.